The sequence of this T cell receptor (beta chain) was determined in a study of T-cell memory formation after mild COVID-19. Study in general: TCR clusters mostly belonged to single donors. Whole-study results and caveats: The study found balanced CD4/CD8 in clones contracting day 15 to 85 and a CD4+ lean in later expanders. Contracting clones localized mainly to CM and EM when CD4+ and mainly to EMRA when CD8+. Pre-infection memory already had some responding clones, implying cross-reactive memory joined.

Per the germline V gene, CDR1 is LGHNA and CDR2 is YNFKEQ. Trimming removed 5 bases at V and 2 bases at J, with 10 bases between. This CDR3 is 14 amino acids long. TCRdb reprocessed the 5' RACE reads with MiXCR, giving one entry per CDR3 protein. Counted here are fewer than 90,000 distinct CDR3 sequences, roughly 13% occurring once; the ten biggest clones make up about 33%. A few counts support this clonotype. Its antigen remains unknown. The sequencing input was PBMCs or a T cell subset sorted from them (not recorded which). This clonotype was obtained from an adult woman who had mild COVID-19 (a few samples of this study predate the infection). Cell type and time point are not known. The chain employs TRBV4-2 and TRBJ2-1, with a tentative D call TRBD1 (5 bases). CDR3 nucleotides: TGTGCCAGCAGCGGGCAGGGCGCCTACAATGAGCAGTTCTTC. It encodes CASSGQGAYNEQFF.